What follows is one T cell receptor (beta chain) and its context. These data originate in a study of shared clonotypes between healthy human individuals. Assay used: immunoSEQ multiplex PCR; TCRdb lists only in-frame clones, some missing. The sample contains 2 million to 2.5 million clones, 85% to 95% of which appear only once. The CDR3 loop spans 13 amino acids. CDR1 and CDR2 from the germline V gene are SGDLS and YYNGEE. The V end lost 8 bases, the J end lost 0 bases, and 11 bases lay between the germline ends. The source material was naive CD4+ T cells from PBMCs. The subset here: CD45RA+ positively selected. The sequence was collected from a man younger than 35 in good health. Some clones in this sample may be carry-over from other donors' samples. V is TRBV9 and J is TRBJ2-5; a possible D gene is TRBD2 (6 bases). Written as DNA, the CDR3 is TGTGCCAGTGCCGCGGGACACCAAGAGACCCAGTACTTC. This translates into CASAAGHQETQYF.